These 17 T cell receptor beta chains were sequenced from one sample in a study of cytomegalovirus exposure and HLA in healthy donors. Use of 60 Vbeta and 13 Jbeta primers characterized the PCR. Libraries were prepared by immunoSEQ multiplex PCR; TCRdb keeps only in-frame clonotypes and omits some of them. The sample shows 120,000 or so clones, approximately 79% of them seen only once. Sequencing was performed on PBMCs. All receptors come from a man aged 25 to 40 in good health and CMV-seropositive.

CDR3 DNA: TGTGCCAGCAGCCTAAGGTGGTTACTAGCGGGGGGCCCCGGGGAGCTGTTTTTT. Its translation: CASSLRWLLAGGPGELFF. This rearrangement joins TRBV7-2 to TRBJ2-2; 12 bases are shared with TRBD2. Germline lookup yields CDR1 SGHTA and CDR2 FQGNSA. Unmatched junction bases numbered 13, after V lost 5 bases and J lost 6 bases. The CDR3 runs to 18 residues.

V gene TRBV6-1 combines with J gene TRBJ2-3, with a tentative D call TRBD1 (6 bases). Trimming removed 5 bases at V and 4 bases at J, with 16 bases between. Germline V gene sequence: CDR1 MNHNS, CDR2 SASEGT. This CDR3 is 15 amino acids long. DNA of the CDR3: TGTGCCAGCAGTCAGTGGACAGTTGGCGCAGATACGCAGTATTTT. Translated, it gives CASSQWTVGADTQYF.

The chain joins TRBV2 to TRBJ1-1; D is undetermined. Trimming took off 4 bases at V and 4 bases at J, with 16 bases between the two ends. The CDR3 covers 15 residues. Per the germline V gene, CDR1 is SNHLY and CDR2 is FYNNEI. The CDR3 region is CASSGRSGTGTEAFF. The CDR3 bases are TGTGCCAGCAGTGGAAGATCAGGAACCGGCACTGAAGCTTTCTTT.

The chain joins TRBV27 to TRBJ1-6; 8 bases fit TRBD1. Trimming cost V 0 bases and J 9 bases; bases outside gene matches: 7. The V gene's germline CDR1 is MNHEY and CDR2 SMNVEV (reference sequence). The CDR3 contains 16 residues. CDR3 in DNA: TGTGCCAGCAGTTTATCGGCCACAGGGGGTGGTTCACCCCTCCACTTT. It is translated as CASSLSATGGGSPLHF.

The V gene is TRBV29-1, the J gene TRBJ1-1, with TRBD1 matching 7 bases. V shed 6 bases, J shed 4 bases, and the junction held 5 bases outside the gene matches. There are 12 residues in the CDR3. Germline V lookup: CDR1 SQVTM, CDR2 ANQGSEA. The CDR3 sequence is CSVVQGGTEAFF. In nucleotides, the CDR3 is TGCAGCGTCGTCCAGGGGGGCACTGAAGCTTTCTTT.

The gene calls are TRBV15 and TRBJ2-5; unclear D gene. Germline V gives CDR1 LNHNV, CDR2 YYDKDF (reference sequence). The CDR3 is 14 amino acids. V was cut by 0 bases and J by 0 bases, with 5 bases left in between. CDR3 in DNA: TGTGCCACCAGCAGAGACGGTAACCAAGAGACCCAGTACTTC. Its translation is CATSRDGNQETQYF.

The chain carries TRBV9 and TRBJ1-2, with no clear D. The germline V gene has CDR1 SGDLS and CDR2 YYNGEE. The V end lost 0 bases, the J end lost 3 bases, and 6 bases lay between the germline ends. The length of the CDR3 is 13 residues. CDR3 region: CASSVGQDYGYTF. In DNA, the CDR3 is TGTGCCAGCAGCGTAGGTCAGGACTATGGCTACACCTTC.

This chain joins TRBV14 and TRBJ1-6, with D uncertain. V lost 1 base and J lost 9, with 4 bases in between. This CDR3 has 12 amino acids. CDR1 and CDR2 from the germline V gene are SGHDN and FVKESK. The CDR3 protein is CASSQVASPLHF. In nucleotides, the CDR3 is TGTGCCAGCAGCCAAGTAGCTTCACCCCTCCACTTT. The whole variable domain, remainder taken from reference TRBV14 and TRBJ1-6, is EAGVTQFPSHSVIEKGQTVTLRCDPISGHDNLYWYRRVMGKEIKFLLHFVKESKQDESGMPNNRFLAERTGGTYSTLKVQPAELEDSGVYFCASSQVASPLHFGNGTRLTVT.

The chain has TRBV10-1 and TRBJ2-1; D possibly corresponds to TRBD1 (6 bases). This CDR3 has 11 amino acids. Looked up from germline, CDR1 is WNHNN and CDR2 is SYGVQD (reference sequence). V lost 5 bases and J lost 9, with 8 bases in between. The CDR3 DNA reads TGCGCCAGCAGTTCGGACAGTGAGCAGTTCTTC. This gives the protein CASSSDSEQFF.

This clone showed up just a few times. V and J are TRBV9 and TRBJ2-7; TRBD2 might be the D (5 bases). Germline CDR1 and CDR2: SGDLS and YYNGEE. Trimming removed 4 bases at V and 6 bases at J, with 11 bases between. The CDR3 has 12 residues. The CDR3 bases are TGTGCCAGCAGCCCCGGTCGGGGCGAGCAGTACTTC. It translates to CASSPGRGEQYF.

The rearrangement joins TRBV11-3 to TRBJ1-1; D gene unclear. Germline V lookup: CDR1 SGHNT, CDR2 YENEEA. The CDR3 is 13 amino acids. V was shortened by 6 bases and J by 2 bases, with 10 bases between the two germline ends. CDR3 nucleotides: TGTGCCAGCAGGTCCTCAGGAAACACTGAAGCTTTCTTT. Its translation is CASRSSGNTEAFF. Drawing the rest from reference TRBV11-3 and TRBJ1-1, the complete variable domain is EAGVVQSPRYKIIEKKQPVAFWCNPISGHNTLYWYLQNLGQGPELLIRYENEEAVDDSQLPKDRFSAERLKGVDSTLKIQPAELGDSAVYLCASRSSGNTEAFFGQGTRLTVV.

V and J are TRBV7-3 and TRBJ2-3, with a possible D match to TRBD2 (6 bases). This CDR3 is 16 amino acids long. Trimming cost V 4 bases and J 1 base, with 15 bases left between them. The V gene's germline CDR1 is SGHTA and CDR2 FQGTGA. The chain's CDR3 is CASSSYPRGRTDTQYF. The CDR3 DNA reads TGTGCCAGCAGCTCCTACCCGCGGGGACGCACAGATACGCAGTATTTT.

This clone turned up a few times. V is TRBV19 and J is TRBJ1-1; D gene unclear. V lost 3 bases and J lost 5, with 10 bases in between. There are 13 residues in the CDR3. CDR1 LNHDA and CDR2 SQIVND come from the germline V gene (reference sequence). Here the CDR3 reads CASSILGRTEAFF. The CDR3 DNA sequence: TGTGCCAGTAGTATTTTGGGGAGGACTGAAGCTTTCTTT.

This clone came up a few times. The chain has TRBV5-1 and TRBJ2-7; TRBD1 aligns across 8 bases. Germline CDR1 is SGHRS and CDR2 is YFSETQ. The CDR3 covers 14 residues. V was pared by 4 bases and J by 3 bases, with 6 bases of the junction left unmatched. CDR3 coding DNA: TGCGCCAGCAGCCTGACAGGGGTGGGCTACGAGCAGTACTTC. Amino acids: CASSLTGVGYEQYF.

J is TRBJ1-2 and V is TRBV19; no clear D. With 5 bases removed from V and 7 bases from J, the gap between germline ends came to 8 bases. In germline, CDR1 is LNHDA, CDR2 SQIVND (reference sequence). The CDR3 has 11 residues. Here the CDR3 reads CASSANGGYTF. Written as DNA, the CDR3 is TGTGCCAGTAGTGCTAACGGTGGCTACACCTTC.

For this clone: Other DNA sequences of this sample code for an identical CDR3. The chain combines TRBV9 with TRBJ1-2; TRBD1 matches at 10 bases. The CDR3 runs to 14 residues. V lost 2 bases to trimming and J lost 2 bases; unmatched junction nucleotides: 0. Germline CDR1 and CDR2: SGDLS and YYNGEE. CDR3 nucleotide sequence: TGTGCCAGCAGCGTGGGACAGGGGAACTATGGCTACACCTTC. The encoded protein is CASSVGQGNYGYTF.

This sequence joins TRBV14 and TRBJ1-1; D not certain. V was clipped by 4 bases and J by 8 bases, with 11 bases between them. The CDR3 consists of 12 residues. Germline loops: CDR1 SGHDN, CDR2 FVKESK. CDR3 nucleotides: TGTGCCAGCAGCCCGGGGATTGCCGAAGCTTTCTTT. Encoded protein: CASSPGIAEAFF.